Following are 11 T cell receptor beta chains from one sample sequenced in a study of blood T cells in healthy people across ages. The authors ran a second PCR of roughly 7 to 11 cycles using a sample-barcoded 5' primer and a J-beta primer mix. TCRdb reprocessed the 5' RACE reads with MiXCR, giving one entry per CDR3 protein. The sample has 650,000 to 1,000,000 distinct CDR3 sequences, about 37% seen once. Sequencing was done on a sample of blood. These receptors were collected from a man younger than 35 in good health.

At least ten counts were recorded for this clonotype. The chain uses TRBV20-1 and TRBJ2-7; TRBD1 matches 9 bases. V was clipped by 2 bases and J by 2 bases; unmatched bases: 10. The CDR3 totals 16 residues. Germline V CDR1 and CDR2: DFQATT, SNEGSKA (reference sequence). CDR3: CSARLSGTGKPYEQYF. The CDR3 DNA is TGCAGTGCTAGACTCTCCGGGACAGGGAAACCCTACGAGCAGTACTTC.

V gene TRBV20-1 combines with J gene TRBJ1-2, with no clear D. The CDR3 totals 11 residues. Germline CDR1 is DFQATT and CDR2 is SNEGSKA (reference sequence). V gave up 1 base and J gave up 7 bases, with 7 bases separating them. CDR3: CSARAGFGYTF. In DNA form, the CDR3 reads TGCAGTGCTAGAGCGGGATTTGGCTACACCTTC.

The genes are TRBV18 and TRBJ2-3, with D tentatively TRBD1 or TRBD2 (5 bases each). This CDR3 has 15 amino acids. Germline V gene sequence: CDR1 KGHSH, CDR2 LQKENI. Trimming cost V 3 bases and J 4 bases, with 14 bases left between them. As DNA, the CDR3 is TGTGCCAGCTCACCCCGGCAGGGACGGGCAGATACGCAGTATTTT. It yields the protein CASSPRQGRADTQYF.

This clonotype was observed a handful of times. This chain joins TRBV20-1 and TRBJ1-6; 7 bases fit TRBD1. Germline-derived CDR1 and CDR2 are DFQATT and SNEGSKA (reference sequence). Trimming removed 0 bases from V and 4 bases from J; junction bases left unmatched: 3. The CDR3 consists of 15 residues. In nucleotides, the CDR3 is TGCAGTGCTAGAGACCGACAGGGATATAATTCACCCCTCCACTTT. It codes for CSARDRQGYNSPLHF.

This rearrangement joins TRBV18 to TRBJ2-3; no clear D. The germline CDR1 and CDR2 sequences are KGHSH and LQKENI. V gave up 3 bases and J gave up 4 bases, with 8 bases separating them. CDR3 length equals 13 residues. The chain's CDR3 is CASSPVEADTQYF. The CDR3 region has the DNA TGTGCCAGCTCACCCGTTGAGGCAGATACGCAGTATTTT.

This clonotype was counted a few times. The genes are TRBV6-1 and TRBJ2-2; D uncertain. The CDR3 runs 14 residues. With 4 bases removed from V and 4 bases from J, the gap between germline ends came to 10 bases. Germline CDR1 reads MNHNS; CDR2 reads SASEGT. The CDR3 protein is CASSASQGTGELFF. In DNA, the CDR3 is TGTGCCAGCAGTGCTTCCCAAGGCACCGGGGAGCTGTTTTTT.

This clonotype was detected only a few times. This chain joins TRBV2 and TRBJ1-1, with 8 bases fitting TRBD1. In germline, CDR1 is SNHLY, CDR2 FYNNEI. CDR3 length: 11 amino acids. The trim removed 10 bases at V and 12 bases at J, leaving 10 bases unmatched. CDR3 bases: TGTGCCACCTTAGGACAGGGATTGTCTTTCTTT. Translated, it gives CATLGQGLSFF.

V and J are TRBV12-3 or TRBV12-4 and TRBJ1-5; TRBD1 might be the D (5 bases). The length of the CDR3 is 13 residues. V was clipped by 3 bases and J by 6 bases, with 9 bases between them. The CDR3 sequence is CASSFQGPQPQHF. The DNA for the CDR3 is TGTGCCAGCAGTTTCCAGGGTCCTCAGCCCCAGCATTTT.

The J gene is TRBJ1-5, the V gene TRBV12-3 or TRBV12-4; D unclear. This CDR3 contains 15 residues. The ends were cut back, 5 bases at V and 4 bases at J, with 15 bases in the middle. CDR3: CASSPRLGLNQPQHF. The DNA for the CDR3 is TGTGCCAGCAGTCCCAGGCTCGGTTTAAATCAGCCCCAGCATTTT.

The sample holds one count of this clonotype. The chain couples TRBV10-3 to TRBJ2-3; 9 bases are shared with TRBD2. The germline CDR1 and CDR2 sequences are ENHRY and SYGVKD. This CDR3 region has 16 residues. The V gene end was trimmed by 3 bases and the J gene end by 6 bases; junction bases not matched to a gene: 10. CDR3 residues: CAISDKGLAGSDTQYF. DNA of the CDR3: TGTGCCATCAGTGACAAGGGACTAGCAGGTTCCGATACGCAGTATTTT.

CDR3 in DNA: TGTGCCAGCAGTCAGGGTCGGAGAACAGATACGCAGTATTTT. Translating it yields CASSQGRRTDTQYF. J is TRBJ2-3 and V is TRBV12-3 or TRBV12-4, with TRBD1 as a possible D gene (5 bases). Trimming stripped 5 bases from V and 3 bases from J, with 12 bases between. The CDR3 extends over 14 amino acids.